The T cell receptor (beta chain) under discussion was sequenced for a study of blood T cell repertoires in COVID-19. Study information: Spain, Italy and the United States supplied samples that represented acute and convalescent COVID-19.

Authors' methods: From reference gene primer amplification, estimates of nucleated cell counts were derived. The table came from immunoSEQ multiplex PCR; TCRdb's copy has only in-frame clones and leaves some out. V and J calls and clone size are those listed in that table; D and trimming were worked out from the DNA. Of roughly 300,000 clones listed, around 86% were seen once; the top ten hold about 14%. CDR3 length equals 19 residues. The germline V gene has CDR1 SGHNT and CDR2 YYREEE (reference sequence). The V gene end was trimmed by 0 bases and the J gene end by 9 bases; junction bases not matched to a gene: 16.

This clonotype originated in a human donor in a cohort sampled during active COVID-19. Input material: peripheral blood. V usage is TRBV5-4 and J usage is TRBJ2-1, with 12 bases fitting TRBD2. The CDR3: CASSLGLITSGRPPVEQFF. CDR3 nucleotides: TGTGCCAGCAGCTTGGGCTTAATTACTAGCGGGAGGCCTCCGGTTGAGCAGTTCTTC.